A selection of T cell receptor beta chains follows, all from one sample in a study of control samples from healthy donors and cancer patients. Libraries were prepared by immunoSEQ multiplex PCR; TCRdb keeps only in-frame clonotypes and omits some of them. The table shows fewer than 300,000 clones, with around 80% occurring only once. The sample consisted of PBMCs. These receptors were collected from a woman aged 55-70 years with lung cancer. The CDR3 runs from the conserved cysteine through the conserved F or W. The order of the fields is J gene, clone size, D gene, V gene, CDR3 DNA, CDR3 protein. D genes are given only for firm matches. Rows give clone size only sometimes, using once, few, many, or a class for an expanded clone.

J: TRBJ2-2
size: few
D: TRBD2
V: TRBV4-1
DNA: TGCGCCAGCAGCCAAGACCTAGCGGGTTCGAACACCGGGGAGCTGTTTTTT
CDR3: CASSQDLAGSNTGELFF

J: TRBJ2-7
size: .
D: .
V: TRBV7-9
DNA: TGTGCCAGCAGCTTAGATGCGTGGGACGAGCAGTACTTC
CDR3: CASSLDAWDEQYF

J: TRBJ2-7
size: .
D: .
V: TRBV10-3
DNA: TGTGCCATCAGTGAAGGAAGGGTTGGTGATTACGAGCAGTACTTC
CDR3: CAISEGRVGDYEQYF

J: TRBJ2-7
size: .
D: .
V: TRBV28
DNA: TGTGCCAGCAGTTTGTCCCCCCTCGAGCAGTACTTC
CDR3: CASSLSPLEQYF

J: TRBJ1-1
size: few
D: .
V: TRBV19
DNA: TGTGCCAGCAGGGGTGAGGGTGAAGCTTTCTTT
CDR3: CASRGEGEAFF

J: TRBJ1-6
size: .
D: .
V: TRBV6-5
DNA: TGTGCCAGCAGCGCAGGGCAGGGTAATTCACCCCTCCACTTT
CDR3: CASSAGQGNSPLHF

J: TRBJ2-1
size: once
D: .
V: TRBV3-1/TRBV3-2
DNA: TGTGCCAGCAGCCAAGTGGACCGGGAGCAGTTCTTC
CDR3: CASSQVDREQFF

J: TRBJ1-2
size: .
D: .
V: TRBV7-9
DNA: TGTGCCAGCAGCTCGGAGGTGTATCCTCGCTACACCTTC
CDR3: CASSSEVYPRYTF

J: TRBJ2-7
size: .
D: TRBD1
V: TRBV4-1
DNA: TGCGCCAGCAGCCGCTCCCCATTCGCGGGACAGGGCATGGAGCAGTACTTC
CDR3: CASSRSPFAGQGMEQYF

J: TRBJ1-5
size: once
D: TRBD1
V: TRBV6-5
DNA: TGTGCCAGACCCAGGGGGGCAAAGCGCCCTCAGCCCCAGCATTTT
CDR3: CARPRGAKRPQPQHF

J: TRBJ1-2
size: once
D: TRBD1
V: TRBV4-1
DNA: TGCGCCAGCAGCCAAGAGGGACAGGGTAATAATTTGGGTGGCTACACCTTC
CDR3: CASSQEGQGNNLGGYTF

J: TRBJ2-1
size: .
D: .
V: TRBV9
DNA: TGTGCCAGCAGCGTAGGCCCTAGCGGAGGGGGGGAGCAGTTCTTC
CDR3: CASSVGPSGGGEQFF

J: TRBJ2-7
size: .
D: TRBD1
V: TRBV6-5
DNA: TGTGCCAGCAGTTTCACAGGGGGCGGGTACGAGCAGTACTTC
CDR3: CASSFTGGGYEQYF

J: TRBJ2-7
size: .
D: TRBD1
V: TRBV5-1
DNA: TGCGCCAGCAGCCCAGGGACAGGACTCTACGAGCAGTACTTC
CDR3: CASSPGTGLYEQYF

J: TRBJ2-7
size: .
D: TRBD1
V: TRBV27
DNA: TGTGCCAGCAGCCTGGACAGGGGGCGCGAGCAGTACTTC
CDR3: CASSLDRGREQYF

J: TRBJ1-3
size: .
D: .
V: TRBV27
DNA: TGTGCCAGCAGTTTCAAGCCTAACTCTGGAAACACCATATATTTT
CDR3: CASSFKPNSGNTIYF

J: TRBJ2-1
size: .
D: .
V: TRBV5-1
DNA: TGCGCCAGCAGCTCCTGGTCTGCAGCAGCCGAGCAGTTCTTC
CDR3: CASSSWSAAAEQFF

J: TRBJ2-7
size: few
D: TRBD2
V: TRBV5-4
DNA: TGTGCCAGCAGCTTGGGTGGGGCAGGGACTAGCTACGAGCAGTACTTC
CDR3: CASSLGGAGTSYEQYF

J: TRBJ1-4
size: few
D: .
V: TRBV5-1
DNA: TGCGCCAGCAGCTTGGAAGGGACCTCGAATGAAAAACTGTTTTTT
CDR3: CASSLEGTSNEKLFF

J: TRBJ1-3
size: .
D: .
V: TRBV6-1
DNA: TGTGCCAGCAGTGATGGATCAGGGCGAAACACCATATATTTT
CDR3: CASSDGSGRNTIYF

J: TRBJ2-3
size: .
D: TRBD2
V: TRBV4-2
DNA: TGTGCCAGCAGCCCGACTAGCAGGAGCACAGATACGCAGTATTTT
CDR3: CASSPTSRSTDTQYF

J: TRBJ1-6
size: .
D: .
V: TRBV6-2/TRBV6-3
DNA: TGTGCCAGCAGTTACGGGGGCGACGGAACACCCCTCCACTTT
CDR3: CASSYGGDGTPLHF

J: TRBJ2-5
size: .
D: TRBD2
V: TRBV6-5
DNA: TGTGCCAGCAGTCCGATAGCGGGAGTGGGTCAGACCCAGTACTTC
CDR3: CASSPIAGVGQTQYF

J: TRBJ2-2
size: .
D: .
V: TRBV7-9
DNA: TGTGCCAGCAGCTTGGGGCAGGGCGACACCGGGGAGCTGTTTTTT
CDR3: CASSLGQGDTGELFF

J: TRBJ2-1
size: .
D: TRBD2
V: TRBV10-1
DNA: TGCGCCAGCAGCGGACTAGCGAGTTCGTCCTACAATGAGCAGTTCTTC
CDR3: CASSGLASSSYNEQFF

J: TRBJ1-1
size: .
D: .
V: TRBV18
DNA: TGTGCCAGCTCACCAACGGGGGGCACTGAAGCTTTCTTT
CDR3: CASSPTGGTEAFF

J: TRBJ2-3
size: .
D: .
V: TRBV9
DNA: TGTGCCAGCAGCGGATCTACGGGAGTCCTCACAGATACGCAGTATTTT
CDR3: CASSGSTGVLTDTQYF

J: TRBJ2-1
size: .
D: .
V: TRBV28
DNA: TGTGCCAGCAGTCTTGGGTCCAAAACGAATGAGCAGTTCTTC
CDR3: CASSLGSKTNEQFF

J: TRBJ1-2
size: .
D: .
V: TRBV12-3/TRBV12-4
DNA: TGTGCCAGCAGTCCACAGGGAACCTATGGCTACACCTTC
CDR3: CASSPQGTYGYTF

J: TRBJ1-1
size: .
D: .
V: TRBV18
DNA: TGTGCCAGCTCATTATTCGGGTCGAACACTGAAGCTTTCTTT
CDR3: CASSLFGSNTEAFF

J: TRBJ2-7
size: .
D: .
V: TRBV19
DNA: TGTGCCAGTAGTATTGGGCAGGTGACGGGCGAGCAGTACTTC
CDR3: CASSIGQVTGEQYF

J: TRBJ2-6
size: .
D: TRBD1
V: TRBV19
DNA: TGTGCCAGTCCCGGGGACAGGGGGCATTCCGGGGCCAACGTCCTGACTTTC
CDR3: CASPGDRGHSGANVLTF

J: TRBJ1-4
size: .
D: TRBD1
V: TRBV28
DNA: TGTGCCACAATCGGACAGGTACCTGAAAAACTGTTTTTT
CDR3: CATIGQVPEKLFF

J: TRBJ1-4
size: .
D: .
V: TRBV12-3/TRBV12-4
DNA: TGTGCCAGCACCTTAGGGAATGAAAAACTGTTTTTT
CDR3: CASTLGNEKLFF

J: TRBJ1-5
size: .
D: .
V: TRBV7-9
DNA: TGTGCCAGCAGCCCCCCCAATCAGCCCCAGCATTTT
CDR3: CASSPPNQPQHF

J: TRBJ2-7
size: .
D: .
V: TRBV3-1/TRBV3-2
DNA: TGTGCCAGCAGCGCCGGACAGCGCTACGAGCAGTACTTC
CDR3: CASSAGQRYEQYF

J: TRBJ2-7
size: .
D: TRBD2
V: TRBV2
DNA: TGTGCCAGAAATTCCGGAACCGGGACTAGCGGCTACGAGCAGTACTTC
CDR3: CARNSGTGTSGYEQYF

J: TRBJ2-5
size: .
D: TRBD2
V: TRBV15
DNA: TGTGCCACCAGCAGAGGACTAGCGGGAGAGACCCAGTACTTC
CDR3: CATSRGLAGETQYF

J: TRBJ1-2
size: .
D: .
V: TRBV7-8
DNA: TGTGCCAGCAGCTTAGCAGGGTATGGGAATGGCTACACCTTC
CDR3: CASSLAGYGNGYTF

J: TRBJ2-2
size: .
D: .
V: TRBV5-4
DNA: TGTGCCACCGCCCCCCAGGGGGGGGTCACCGGGGAGCTGTTTTTT
CDR3: CATAPQGGVTGELFF

J: TRBJ2-7
size: .
D: .
V: TRBV6-1
DNA: TGTGCCAGCAGTGAAGCTGGCCTGCGGGGCCCTTCCTACGAGCAGTACTTC
CDR3: CASSEAGLRGPSYEQYF

J: TRBJ2-7
size: .
D: .
V: TRBV6-5
DNA: TGTGCCAGCAGTCGGGATGGTGACTACGAGCAGTACTTC
CDR3: CASSRDGDYEQYF

J: TRBJ2-1
size: once
D: .
V: TRBV7-2
DNA: TGTGCCAGCAGCTTCGCCAGCTTCAATGAGCAGTTCTTC
CDR3: CASSFASFNEQFF

J: TRBJ2-7
size: few
D: .
V: TRBV15
DNA: TGTGCCACCAGCAGAGCGGCCTCCTACGAGCAGTACTTC
CDR3: CATSRAASYEQYF

J: TRBJ2-5
size: .
D: .
V: TRBV5-1
DNA: TGCGCCAGCAGCCCTTCTCCGGTCGAGGAGACCCAGTACTTC
CDR3: CASSPSPVEETQYF

J: TRBJ1-6
size: .
D: TRBD1
V: TRBV30
DNA: TGTGCCTGGAGAGGGCGGGAGGGGGCACCATGGGGGACCGGTTCACCCCTCCACTTT
CDR3: CAWRGREGAPWGTGSPLHF

J: TRBJ2-3
size: .
D: TRBD1
V: TRBV6-6
DNA: TGTGCCAGCAGTTACTGGGCCAGGGGGTCAGATACGCAGTATTTT
CDR3: CASSYWARGSDTQYF

J: TRBJ1-1
size: .
D: .
V: TRBV5-1
DNA: TGCGCCAGCAGCTTGGGGCAAAAAAACACTGAAGCTTTCTTT
CDR3: CASSLGQKNTEAFF

J: TRBJ1-1
size: once
D: .
V: TRBV28
DNA: TGTGCCAGCTACAGGGAGAACACTGAAGCTTTCTTT
CDR3: CASYRENTEAFF

J: TRBJ2-5
size: .
D: TRBD2
V: TRBV5-1
DNA: TGCGCCAGCAGCAACCCTAGCGGCGGACAAGAGACCCAGTACTTC
CDR3: CASSNPSGGQETQYF

J: TRBJ2-5
size: .
D: TRBD2
V: TRBV7-3
DNA: TGTGCCAGCAGCGTAGGACTAGCGGGAGCGGAGACCCAGTACTTC
CDR3: CASSVGLAGAETQYF

J: TRBJ2-7
size: .
D: TRBD1
V: TRBV18
DNA: TGTGCCAGCTCACGCGGACAGGGGAACGAGCAGTACTTC
CDR3: CASSRGQGNEQYF

J: TRBJ2-7
size: .
D: .
V: TRBV7-9
DNA: TGTGCCAGCAGCTTGTCTTACGAGCAGTACTTC
CDR3: CASSLSYEQYF

J: TRBJ2-2
size: few
D: TRBD2
V: TRBV19
DNA: TGTGCCAGTAGTAGTCTAGCGGGCGCCGGGGAGCTGTTTTTT
CDR3: CASSSLAGAGELFF

J: TRBJ2-2
size: .
D: .
V: TRBV5-1
DNA: TGCGCCAGCAGCTCGACGTCCTTCGGCACCGGGGAGCTGTTTTTT
CDR3: CASSSTSFGTGELFF

J: TRBJ1-1
size: .
D: TRBD1
V: TRBV15
DNA: TGTGCCACCAGCATCGACAGGGCGACTGAAGCTTTCTTT
CDR3: CATSIDRATEAFF

J: TRBJ2-7
size: .
D: .
V: TRBV6-5
DNA: TGTGCCAGCACTTTACAGGTTACCTACGAGCAGTACTTC
CDR3: CASTLQVTYEQYF

J: TRBJ2-3
size: .
D: .
V: TRBV6-2/TRBV6-3
DNA: TGTGCCAGCAGTCTCCTAGCGAACACAGATACGCAGTATTTT
CDR3: CASSLLANTDTQYF

J: TRBJ2-1
size: .
D: .
V: TRBV20-1
DNA: TGCAGTTTTGGGGCAGACAATGAGCAGTTCTTC
CDR3: CSFGADNEQFF